The 8 T cell receptor beta chains below come from one sample, sequenced in a study of blood T cell repertoires in COVID-19. Clones were sequenced by immunoSEQ multiplex PCR, and TCRdb holds only the in-frame ones, with some missing. The table lists tens of thousands of clones, about nine tenths of them singletons. Material for sequencing was peripheral blood. The receptor source for this set is a man aged 40-49 years with acute or convalescent COVID-19.

The chain joins TRBV5-1 to TRBJ1-6; D is undetermined. Looked up from germline, CDR1 is SGHRS and CDR2 is YFSETQ. The CDR3 consists of 14 residues. V lost 5 bases and J 7 bases, leaving 13 bases between the germline ends. This CDR3 reads CASSRAGVNSPLHF. Here the CDR3 DNA reads TGCGCCAGCAGTAGGGCCGGGGTCAATTCACCCCTCCACTTT.

This chain joins TRBV5-1 and TRBJ1-3; the D is unclear. Germline V gene lookup returns CDR1 SGHRS and CDR2 YFSETQ. The ends were cut back, 4 bases at V and 0 bases at J, with 11 bases in the middle. The CDR3 is 15 amino acids. The CDR3 nucleotides are TGCGCCAGCAGCCCGGGGTCCTTCTCTGGAAACACCATATATTTT. Protein: CASSPGSFSGNTIYF.

V is TRBV4-1 and J is TRBJ2-5, with D possibly being TRBD1 (6 bases). Trimming cost V 4 bases and J 4 bases, with 16 bases left between them. In germline, CDR1 is MGHRA, CDR2 YSYEKL. The CDR3 is 15 residues long. The chain's CDR3 is CASSPVGRGGETQYF. The CDR3 DNA reads TGCGCCAGCAGCCCGGTGGGTCGAGGGGGAGAGACCCAGTACTTC.

This clone was seen once. This CDR3 reads CASSFRGAKNIQYF. DNA of the CDR3: TGTGCCAGCAGCTTTCGAGGAGCCAAAAACATTCAGTACTTC. The V and J genes are TRBV7-2 and TRBJ2-4; no clear D. The V gene lost 3 bases and the J gene lost 0 bases, with 6 bases spanning the gap. Per germline, CDR1 SGHTA and CDR2 FQGNSA. This CDR3 has 14 amino acids.

The chain uses TRBV5-4 and TRBJ2-7, with TRBD2 matching 10 bases. Germline assignment: CDR1 SGHNT and CDR2 YYREEE (reference sequence). This CDR3 spans 16 amino acids. V lost 3 bases to trimming and J lost 6 bases; unmatched junction nucleotides: 12. CDR3: CASSSSSGSPLGEQYF. The CDR3 DNA follows: TGTGCCAGCAGCTCCTCTAGCGGGAGCCCTTTGGGCGAGCAGTACTTC.

The rearrangement joins TRBV12-5 to TRBJ2-2; possible D gene TRBD1, 5 bases. V was pared by 0 bases and J by 5 bases, with 19 bases between. This CDR3 has 18 residues. In germline, CDR1 is LGHNT, CDR2 FRNRAP. The CDR3 loop reads CASGLVLTVGARTGELFF. CDR3 sequence (DNA): TGTGCTAGTGGTTTGGTACTTACCGTAGGGGCGAGGACCGGGGAGCTGTTTTTT.

This clone was found once. The rearrangement joins TRBV5-1 to TRBJ1-5; D is perhaps TRBD1 (6 bases). The CDR3 runs 14 residues. The V and J ends lost 4 bases and 2 bases respectively, with 10 bases between them. CDR1 is SGHRS and CDR2 is YFSETQ in the germline V gene. The CDR3, as DNA: TGCGCCAGCAGCCAGGACAGCGGCAATCAGCCCCAGCATTTT. Its protein product is CASSQDSGNQPQHF.

The rearrangement links TRBV5-1 to TRBJ2-7, with TRBD2 matching over 12 bases. The CDR3 runs to 14 residues. Germline V gene lookup returns CDR1 SGHRS and CDR2 YFSETQ. Trimming removed 6 bases from V and 5 bases from J; junction bases left unmatched: 6. CDR3 residues: CASTRTSGKDEQYF. CDR3 bases: TGCGCCAGCACCCGGACTAGCGGGAAGGACGAGCAGTACTTC.